A selection of T cell receptor beta chains follows, all from one sample in a study of identical twins. TCRdb analysed the 5' RACE reads with MiXCR anew, one entry per CDR3 protein. Of 1.5 million to 2 million distinct CDR3 sequences in the sample, roughly 35% were seen once. Material: cord blood. The receptors were gathered from a newborn girl in good health. CDR3s include the opening cysteine and the closing phenylalanine or tryptophan. The order of the fields is J gene, V gene, D gene, clone size, CDR3 protein, CDR3 DNA. D genes are given only for firm matches. Clone sizes are given selectively: once, few, many, or a class where the clone is expanded.

TRBJ2-5 | TRBV29-1 | TRBD2 | few | CTGRLADYNEQYF | TGCACCGGGAGGCTAGCGGACTACAATGAGCAGTACTTC
TRBJ1-2 | TRBV28 | NA | NA | CASSFGAELYGYTF | TGTGCCAGCAGTTTTGGCGCGGAACTCTATGGCTACACCTTC
TRBJ2-7 | TRBV25-1 | TRBD2 | few | CATSILRGTSYEQYF | TGTGCCACCAGTATCTTGCGGGGGACCTCCTACGAGCAGTACTTC
TRBJ2-1 | TRBV6-2/TRBV6-3 | TRBD2 | NA | CASSYGTSGRDNEQFF | TGTGCCAGCAGTTACGGAACTAGCGGGAGAGACAATGAGCAGTTCTTC
TRBJ1-5 | TRBV20-1 | NA | NA | CSARDGGVRYQPQHF | TGCAGTGCTAGAGATGGGGGAGTGCGATATCAGCCCCAGCATTTT
TRBJ1-2 | TRBV24-1 | NA | NA | CATSPGYLNYGYTF | TGTGCCACCAGCCCAGGGTACCTTAACTATGGCTACACCTTC
TRBJ1-2 | TRBV25-1 | NA | few | CASIGGGIGNYGYTF | TGTGCCAGCATCGGAGGGGGGATTGGTAACTATGGCTACACCTTC
TRBJ2-1 | TRBV28 | TRBD2 | NA | CASSLFPRGTSSHNEQFF | TGTGCCAGCAGTTTATTCCCTCGGGGGACTAGCTCCCACAATGAGCAGTTCTTC
TRBJ2-3 | TRBV10-3 | NA | NA | CAVGNTDTQYF | TGTGCCGTCGGGAACACAGATACGCAGTATTTT
TRBJ1-2 | TRBV7-2 | NA | few | CASSLSSRVGYGYTF | TGTGCCAGCAGCTTAAGTTCGAGGGTAGGGTATGGCTACACCTTC
TRBJ1-5 | TRBV20-1 | NA | NA | CSARDGGRGHQPQHF | TGCAGTGCTAGGGATGGGGGGCGCGGGCATCAGCCCCAGCATTTT
TRBJ2-3 | TRBV28 | TRBD2 | NA | CASSPHPLLAGATDTQYF | TGTGCCAGCAGTCCCCACCCTCTACTAGCGGGAGCCACAGATACGCAGTATTTT
TRBJ1-2 | TRBV5-1 | NA | NA | CASSSLGGMTNYGYTF | TGCGCCAGCAGCTCTTTGGGGGGAATGACTAACTATGGCTACACCTTC
TRBJ2-5 | TRBV7-7 | NA | few | CASSSGVPQETQYF | TGTGCTAGCAGCTCAGGGGTGCCCCAAGAGACCCAGTACTTC
TRBJ2-2 | TRBV3-1 | TRBD1 | NA | CASSQDPPGGFTGELFF | TGTGCCAGCAGCCAAGATCCCCCAGGGGGTTTCACCGGGGAGCTGTTTTTT
TRBJ1-4 | TRBV29-1 | TRBD1 | NA | CSGKQGYNEKLFF | TGCAGCGGGAAACAGGGGTATAATGAAAAACTGTTTTTT
TRBJ2-1 | TRBV20-1 | NA | NA | CSARDLTYVKTYNEQFF | TGCAGTGCTAGAGATCTCACGTACGTAAAAACTTACAATGAGCAGTTCTTC
TRBJ1-1 | TRBV18 | NA | NA | CASSRLTGHYTEAFF | TGTGCCAGCTCACGACTGACAGGCCATTACACTGAAGCTTTCTTT
TRBJ2-1 | TRBV21-1 | NA | NA | CASSTFCASGTYNEQFF | TGTGCCAGCAGCACCTTTTGTGCTAGCGGGACCTACAATGAGCAGTTCTTC
TRBJ2-7 | TRBV5-1 | NA | many | CASSSGHYEQYF | TGCGCCAGCAGCTCCGGACACTACGAGCAGTACTTC
TRBJ2-7 | TRBV10-3 | NA | NA | CAISESGRPSEQYF | TGTGCCATCAGTGAGTCGGGTAGGCCTTCCGAGCAGTACTTC
TRBJ1-1 | TRBV19 | NA | NA | CASSIPGPNTEAFF | TGTGCCAGTAGTATCCCGGGCCCAAACACTGAAGCTTTCTTT
TRBJ2-5 | TRBV14 | NA | few | CASSQTLGGETQYF | TGTGCCAGCAGCCAAACCCTAGGGGGAGAGACCCAGTACTTC
TRBJ2-6 | TRBV10-3 | NA | NA | CAICPGQRAGASVLTF | TGTGCCATCTGTCCGGGACAGCGGGCTGGGGCCAGCGTCCTGACTTTC
TRBJ2-3 | TRBV29-1 | NA | NA | CSVIFGQSTDTQYF | TGCAGCGTCATCTTCGGACAGAGCACAGATACGCAGTATTTT
TRBJ2-7 | TRBV20-1 | TRBD1 | NA | CSARFGDRVYEQYF | TGCAGTGCTAGATTTGGGGACAGGGTTTACGAGCAGTACTTC
TRBJ2-1 | TRBV20-1 | TRBD2 | NA | CSGLLAGGRYNEQFF | TGCAGTGGGTTACTAGCGGGGGGGCGTTACAATGAGCAGTTCTTC
TRBJ2-3 | TRBV4-2 | NA | NA | CASSQYRGGPFTDTQYF | TGTGCCAGCAGCCAATATAGGGGGGGCCCGTTTACAGATACGCAGTATTTT
TRBJ2-2 | TRBV5-1 | NA | NA | CASSLRHNTGELFF | TGCGCCAGCAGCTTGCGGCACAACACCGGGGAGCTGTTTTTT